Below, 10 T cell receptor beta chains from the same sample are listed, as sequenced in a study of blood T cell repertoires in COVID-19. Libraries were prepared by immunoSEQ multiplex PCR; TCRdb keeps only in-frame clonotypes and omits some of them. The data show tens of thousands of clones, with about 78% seen just once and about 15% held by the top ten. Sequencing input: peripheral blood. These TCRs come from a human donor in a cohort sampled during active COVID-19.

This chain links TRBV27 with TRBJ2-2; D gene uncertain. This CDR3 spans 14 amino acids. Per the germline V gene, CDR1 is MNHEY and CDR2 is SMNVEV (reference sequence). The V end lost 2 bases, the J end lost 1 base, and 5 bases lay between the germline ends. CDR3 amino acids: CASSLAGNTGELFF. The DNA of the CDR3 is TGTGCCAGCAGTTTAGCAGGGAACACCGGGGAGCTGTTTTTT.

This clone was detected many times. The chain has TRBV20-1 and TRBJ2-7, with D perhaps TRBD1 (6 bases). This CDR3 spans 11 amino acids. V lost 2 bases, J lost 4 bases, and 6 bases lay in between. Looked up from germline, CDR1 is DFQATT and CDR2 is SNEGSKA (reference sequence). Here the CDR3 DNA reads TGCAGTGCTAGACAGGGGTACGAGCAGTACTTC. This codes for CSARQGYEQYF.

The rearrangement uses TRBV30 and TRBJ2-3; D might be TRBD1 (5 bases). Trimming stripped 3 bases from V and 4 bases from J, with 8 bases between. CDR3 length equals 12 residues. Germline CDR1 GTSNPN, CDR2 SVGIG (reference sequence). The CDR3 here is CAWREGADTQYF. CDR3 in DNA: TGTGCCTGGAGGGAAGGGGCAGATACGCAGTATTTT.

The gene calls are TRBV19 and TRBJ1-5; D gene unclear. The CDR3 is 13 residues long. The germline V gene has CDR1 LNHDA and CDR2 SQIVND (reference sequence). Trimming took 6 bases from V and 7 from J, leaving 13 bases between them. CDR3 DNA sequence: TGTGCCAGTAGCCCGGACGCGGGGCAGCCCCAGCATTTT. It codes for CASSPDAGQPQHF.

On this clone: Other DNA sequences in the sample encode the same CDR3. The J gene is TRBJ1-6, the V gene TRBV11-2, with unresolved D. The V and J ends lost 2 bases and 4 bases respectively, with 6 bases between them. Germline assignment: CDR1 SGHAT and CDR2 FQNNGV. The CDR3 covers 14 residues. CDR3 amino acids: CASSLTQYNSPLHF. CDR3 sequence (DNA): TGTGCCAGCAGCTTAACCCAGTATAATTCACCCCTCCACTTT.

The chain couples TRBV4-3 to TRBJ2-1; 9 positions match TRBD2. Germline trimming cut 0 bases from V and 0 bases from J; bases unmatched to any gene: 18. The CDR3 is 22 amino acids. Germline-derived CDR1 and CDR2 are LGHNA and YSLEER. The CDR3 region is CASSQEYGSGRRMAHSYNEQFF. CDR3 sequence (DNA): TGCGCCAGCAGCCAAGAATACGGTAGCGGGAGAAGAATGGCTCACTCCTACAATGAGCAGTTCTTC.

This chain connects TRBV6-5 to TRBJ1-1; no clear D. This CDR3 comprises 13 residues. The germline V gene encodes CDR1 MNHEY and CDR2 SVGAGI. Trimming took 5 bases from V and 5 from J, leaving 12 bases between them. Here the CDR3 reads CASSQSEWTEAFF. The CDR3 DNA reads as TGTGCCAGCAGTCAAAGCGAGTGGACTGAAGCTTTCTTT.

The chain employs TRBV5-1 and TRBJ2-1; D is perhaps TRBD1 (6 bases). The germline gives CDR1 SGHRS, CDR2 YFSETQ. The ends were cut back, 0 bases at V and 7 bases at J, with 8 bases in the middle. The CDR3 is 13 residues long. This CDR3 is CASSLEGGNEQFF. In DNA, the CDR3 is TGCGCCAGCAGCTTGGAAGGGGGAAATGAGCAGTTCTTC.

This chain uses TRBV7-2 with TRBJ1-1, with D possibly being TRBD1 (5 bases). Trimming pared 1 base from V and 3 bases from J, leaving 12 bases between. CDR1 SGHTA and CDR2 FQGNSA come from the germline V gene. This CDR3 region has 15 residues. The chain's CDR3 is CASSLGPPGYTEAFF. DNA of the CDR3: TGTGCCAGCAGCTTAGGACCCCCAGGGTACACTGAAGCTTTCTTT.

The J gene is TRBJ1-1, the V gene TRBV6-6, with D maybe TRBD1 (5 bases). Germline V gene data show CDR1 as MNHNY and CDR2 as SVGAGI (reference sequence). The V end lost 6 bases, the J end lost 11 bases, and 16 bases lay between the germline ends. This CDR3 contains 12 residues. As DNA, the CDR3 is TGTGCCAGCAGCCAGGTTTCGGGGGAGGCTTTCTTT. It yields the protein CASSQVSGEAFF.